These 10 T cell receptor beta chains were sequenced from one sample in a study of cytomegalovirus exposure and HLA in healthy donors. The study ran its PCR with 60 Vbeta and 13 Jbeta primers. Data came from immunoSEQ multiplex PCR; TCRdb stores just in-frame clones and leaves some out. The table lists some 180,000 clones, 75% to 85% of them singletons, with around 1.5% in the top ten. The sample comprised PBMCs. The receptors here all came from a man aged 18 to 29 in good health and CMV-seronegative.

J is TRBJ1-2 and V is TRBV6-5; 7 nucleotides line up with TRBD1. With V trimmed by 6 bases and J by 1 base, 5 bases remained unmatched. The CDR3 covers 14 residues. Per germline, CDR1 MNHEY and CDR2 SVGAGI. CDR3 loop: CASSHRGRNYGYTF. The CDR3 DNA reads TGTGCCAGCAGCCACAGGGGTCGTAACTATGGCTACACCTTC.

This clone was counted a single time. The rearrangement links TRBV27 to TRBJ2-4; D uncertain. The V gene's germline CDR1 is MNHEY and CDR2 SMNVEV (reference sequence). Between the trimmed V and J ends, which lost 3 bases and 5 bases, there was a span of 17 bases. CDR3 length equals 16 residues. CDR3 coding DNA: TGTGCCAGCAGTTTTGTCCAGAACCGAGGTGAAAACATTCAGTACTTC. It yields the protein CASSFVQNRGENIQYF.

The rearrangement joins TRBV7-9 to TRBJ2-7; TRBD2 might be the D (6 bases). Germline V gene sequence: CDR1 SEHNR, CDR2 FQNEAQ (reference sequence). The CDR3 is 15 amino acids. V lost 3 bases, J lost 0 bases, and 12 bases lay in between. The CDR3 here is CASSLAGGSSYEQYF. The CDR3 nucleotides read TGTGCCAGCAGCTTGGCTGGGGGGAGCTCCTACGAGCAGTACTTC.

The chain links TRBV25-1 to TRBJ2-1, with 10 bases fitting TRBD2. Germline trimming cut 2 bases from V and 5 bases from J; bases unmatched to any gene: 3. Per germline, CDR1 MGHDK and CDR2 SYGVNS. This CDR3 is 15 amino acids long. CDR3 DNA sequence: TGTGCCAGCAGTGAAAGCCTAGCGGGGGACAATGAGCAGTTCTTC. It specifies CASSESLAGDNEQFF.

J is TRBJ1-1 and V is TRBV29-1; tentative D call: TRBD1 (5 bases). The V and J ends lost 4 bases and 8 bases respectively, with 14 bases between them. The CDR3 covers 12 residues. Germline V gives CDR1 SQVTM, CDR2 ANQGSEA. CDR3 coding DNA: TGCAGCGTTGTCTCAGGTGGGGGGGAAGCTTTCTTT. Its protein is CSVVSGGGEAFF.

The chain employs TRBV10-1 and TRBJ1-1; 10 nucleotides line up with TRBD1. Unmatched junction bases numbered 11, after V lost 10 bases and J lost 0 bases. Germline loops: CDR1 WNHNN, CDR2 SYGVQD (reference sequence). The CDR3 sequence is 16 residues long. The CDR3 bases are TGCGCCACCCAGCCGGGACAGGGGACCTTGAACACTGAAGCTTTCTTT. Translation: CATQPGQGTLNTEAFF.

The table lists this clone with a count of one. The chain uses TRBV5-4 and TRBJ2-7; possible D gene TRBD1, 6 bases. Germline V gives CDR1 SGHNT, CDR2 YYREEE (reference sequence). The CDR3 has 14 residues. V was shortened by 1 base and J by 3 bases, with 11 bases between the two germline ends. CDR3 coding DNA: TGTGCCAGCAGCTTGAGGGGGTCCCTCTACGAGCAGTACTTC. It specifies CASSLRGSLYEQYF. Complete variable domain (other parts from reference TRBV5-4 and TRBJ2-7): ETGVTQSPTHLIKTRGQQVTLRCSSQSGHNTVSWYQQALGQGPQFIFQYYREEENGRGNFPPRFSGLQFPNYSSELNVNALELDDSALYLCASSLRGSLYEQYFGPGTRLTVT.

This chain links TRBV6-5 with TRBJ2-1; maybe TRBD1 (5 bases). Germline loops: CDR1 MNHEY, CDR2 SVGAGI. This CDR3 comprises 14 residues. V was trimmed by 2 bases and J by 7 bases, leaving 12 bases between them. The CDR3 is CASSYQGTTNEQFF. The CDR3 bases are TGTGCCAGCAGTTACCAGGGCACCACGAATGAGCAGTTCTTC.

This rearrangement joins TRBV6-1 to TRBJ2-1; 7 bases agree with TRBD1. Germline CDR1 MNHNS, CDR2 SASEGT. The CDR3 is 14 residues long. The V and J ends lost 6 bases and 3 bases, in that order; junction bases with no gene match: 5. CDR3 in DNA: TGTGCCAGCAGGGAACAGGGGAACTACAATGAGCAGTTCTTC. This gives the protein CASREQGNYNEQFF.

This clone showed up just once. The J gene is TRBJ1-2, the V gene TRBV30, with D possibly being TRBD1 (5 bases). Germline CDR1 reads GTSNPN; CDR2 reads SVGIG (reference sequence). CDR3 size: 16 residues. Trimming took off 2 bases at V and 2 bases at J, with 18 bases between the two ends. The CDR3 coding sequence is TGTGCCTGGAGTCAGGGTGGGTCCTTTAGGAACTATGGCTACACCTTC. Protein sequence: CAWSQGGSFRNYGYTF.